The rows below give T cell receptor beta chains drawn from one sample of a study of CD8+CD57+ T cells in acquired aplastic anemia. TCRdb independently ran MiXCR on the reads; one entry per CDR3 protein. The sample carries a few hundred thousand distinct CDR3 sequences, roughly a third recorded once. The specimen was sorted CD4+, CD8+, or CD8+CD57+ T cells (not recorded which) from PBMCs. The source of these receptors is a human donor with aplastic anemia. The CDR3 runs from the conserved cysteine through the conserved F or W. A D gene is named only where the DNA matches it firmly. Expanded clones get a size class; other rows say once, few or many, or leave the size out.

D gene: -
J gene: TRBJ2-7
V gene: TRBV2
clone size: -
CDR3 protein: CASSPNKIGGWLGEQYF
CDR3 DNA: TGTGCCAGCTCACCCAATAAGATCGGTGGCTGGCTGGGCGAGCAGTACTTC

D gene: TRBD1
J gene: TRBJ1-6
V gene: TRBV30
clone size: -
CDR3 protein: CAWDGTVSSPLHF
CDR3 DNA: TGTGCCTGGGACGGGACAGTGAGTTCACCCCTCCACTTT

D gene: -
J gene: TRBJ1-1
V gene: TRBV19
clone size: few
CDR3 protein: CASSISLNTEAFF
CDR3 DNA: TGTGCCAGTAGTATTTCTCTGAACACTGAAGCTTTCTTT

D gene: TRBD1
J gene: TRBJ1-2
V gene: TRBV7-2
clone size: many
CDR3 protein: CASRGQPDNYGYTF
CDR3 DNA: TGTGCCAGCAGGGGACAGCCAGATAACTATGGCTACACCTTC

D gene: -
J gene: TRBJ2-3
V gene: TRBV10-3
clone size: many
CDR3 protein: CAISVADSTDTQYF
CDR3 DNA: TGTGCCATCAGTGTAGCGGACAGCACAGATACGCAGTATTTT

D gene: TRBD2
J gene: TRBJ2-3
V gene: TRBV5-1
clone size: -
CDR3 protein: CASSLVGSGATDTQYF
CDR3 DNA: TGCGCCAGCAGCTTGGTCGGTAGCGGGGCCACAGATACGCAGTATTTT

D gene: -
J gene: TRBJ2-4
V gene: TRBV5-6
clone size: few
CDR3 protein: CASSLYRARNIQYF
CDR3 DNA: TGTGCCAGCAGCTTGTATCGAGCACGAAACATTCAGTACTTC

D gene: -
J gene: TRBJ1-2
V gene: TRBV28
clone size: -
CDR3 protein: CASQEDLYGYTF
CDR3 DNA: TGTGCCAGTCAGGAGGATCTCTATGGCTACACCTTC

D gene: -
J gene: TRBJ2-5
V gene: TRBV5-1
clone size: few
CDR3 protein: CASSARQETQYF
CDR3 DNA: TGCGCCAGCAGCGCCAGACAAGAGACCCAGTACTTC

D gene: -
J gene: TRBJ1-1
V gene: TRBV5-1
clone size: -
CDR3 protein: CASKGGVGDFAEAFF
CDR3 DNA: TGCGCCAGCAAGGGGGGCGTGGGGGATTTCGCTGAAGCTTTCTTT

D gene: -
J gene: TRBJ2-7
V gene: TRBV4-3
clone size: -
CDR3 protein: CASSQGLALHEQYF
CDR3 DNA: TGCGCCAGCAGCCAAGGCCTAGCCCTCCACGAGCAGTACTTC

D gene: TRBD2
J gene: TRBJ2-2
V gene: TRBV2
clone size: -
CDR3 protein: CASSNPGLAGGGTGELFF
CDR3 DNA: TGTGCCAGCAGTAACCCAGGACTAGCGGGGGGTGGGACCGGGGAGCTGTTTTTT

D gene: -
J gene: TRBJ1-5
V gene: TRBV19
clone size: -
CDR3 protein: CASSFSGEETQHF
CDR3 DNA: TGTGCCAGTAGTTTTAGCGGGGAAGAGACCCAGCATTTT

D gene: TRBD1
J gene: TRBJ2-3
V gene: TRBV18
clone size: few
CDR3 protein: CASSPSWTGNPSTDTQYF
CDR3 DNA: TGTGCCAGCTCACCATCTTGGACAGGAAACCCTAGCACAGATACGCAGTATTTT

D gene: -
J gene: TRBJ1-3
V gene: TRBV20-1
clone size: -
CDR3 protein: CSADLGGYSGNTIYF
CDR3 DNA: TGCAGTGCTGACCTAGGGGGGTACTCTGGAAACACCATATATTTT

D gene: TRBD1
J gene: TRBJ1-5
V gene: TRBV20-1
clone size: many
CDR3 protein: CSATGTEKQPQHF
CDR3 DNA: TGCAGTGCTACCGGGACAGAGAAGCAGCCCCAGCATTTT

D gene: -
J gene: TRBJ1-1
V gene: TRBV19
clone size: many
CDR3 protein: CASSTGQKQGVEAFF
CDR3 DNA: TGTGCCAGTAGTACGGGGCAGAAGCAGGGTGTGGAAGCTTTCTTT

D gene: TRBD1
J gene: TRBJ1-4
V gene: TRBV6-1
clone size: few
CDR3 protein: CASRDTGTVGEKLFF
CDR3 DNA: TGTGCCAGCAGAGATACCGGGACAGTAGGTGAAAAACTGTTTTTT

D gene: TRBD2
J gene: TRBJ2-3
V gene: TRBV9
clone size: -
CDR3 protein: CASGLAGLAQYF
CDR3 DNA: TGTGCCAGCGGACTAGCGGGACTAGCGCAGTATTTT

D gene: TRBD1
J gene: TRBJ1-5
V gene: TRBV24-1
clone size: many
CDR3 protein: CATSDSTGVNQPQHF
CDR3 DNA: TGTGCCACCAGTGACTCAACAGGGGTTAATCAGCCCCAGCATTTT

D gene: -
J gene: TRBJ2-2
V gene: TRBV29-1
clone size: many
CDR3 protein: CSVESRGQGTGELFF
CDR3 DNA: TGCAGCGTTGAAAGTCGAGGCCAGGGGACCGGGGAGCTGTTTTTT

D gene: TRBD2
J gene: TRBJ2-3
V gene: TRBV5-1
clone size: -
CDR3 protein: CASSPLLAGGITDTQYF
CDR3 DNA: TGCGCCAGCAGCCCCCTCCTAGCGGGGGGTATCACAGATACGCAGTATTTT

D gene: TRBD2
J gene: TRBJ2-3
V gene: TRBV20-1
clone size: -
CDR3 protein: CSATGLAGVSTDTQYF
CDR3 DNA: TGCAGTGCCACGGGACTAGCGGGAGTGAGCACAGATACGCAGTATTTT

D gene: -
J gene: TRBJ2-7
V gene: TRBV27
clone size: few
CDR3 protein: CASSSLVVEEQYF
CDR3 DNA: TGTGCCAGCAGTTCCCTCGTAGTAGAAGAGCAGTACTTC

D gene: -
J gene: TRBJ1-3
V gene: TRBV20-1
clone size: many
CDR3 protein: CSARQSSGNTIYF
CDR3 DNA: TGCAGTGCAAGACAGAGCTCTGGAAACACCATATATTTT